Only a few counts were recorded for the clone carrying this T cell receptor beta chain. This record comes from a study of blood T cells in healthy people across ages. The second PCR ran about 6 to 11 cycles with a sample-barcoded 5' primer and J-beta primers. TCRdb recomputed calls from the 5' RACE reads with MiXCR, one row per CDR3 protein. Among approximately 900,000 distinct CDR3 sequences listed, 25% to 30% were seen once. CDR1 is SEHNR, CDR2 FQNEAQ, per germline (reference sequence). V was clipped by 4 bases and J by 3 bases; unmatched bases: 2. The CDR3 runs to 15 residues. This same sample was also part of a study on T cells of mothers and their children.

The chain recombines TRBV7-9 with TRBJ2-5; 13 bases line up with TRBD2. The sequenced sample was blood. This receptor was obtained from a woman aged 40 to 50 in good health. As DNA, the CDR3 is TGTGCCAGCAGCTCGGGACTAGCGGGGAAAGAGACCCAGTACTTC. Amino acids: CASSSGLAGKETQYF.